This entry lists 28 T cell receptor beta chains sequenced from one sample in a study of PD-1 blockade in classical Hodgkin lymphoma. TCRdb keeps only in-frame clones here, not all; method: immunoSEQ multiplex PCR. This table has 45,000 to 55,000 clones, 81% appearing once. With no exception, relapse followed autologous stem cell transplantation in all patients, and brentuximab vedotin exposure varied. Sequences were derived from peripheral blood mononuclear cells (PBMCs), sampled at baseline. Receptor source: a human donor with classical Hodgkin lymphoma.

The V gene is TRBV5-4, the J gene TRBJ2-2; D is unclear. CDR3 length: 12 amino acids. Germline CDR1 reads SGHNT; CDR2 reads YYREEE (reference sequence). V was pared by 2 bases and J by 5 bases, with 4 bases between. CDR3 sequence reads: CASSFGTGELFF. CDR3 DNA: TGTGCCAGCAGCTTCGGGACCGGGGAGCTGTTTTTT.

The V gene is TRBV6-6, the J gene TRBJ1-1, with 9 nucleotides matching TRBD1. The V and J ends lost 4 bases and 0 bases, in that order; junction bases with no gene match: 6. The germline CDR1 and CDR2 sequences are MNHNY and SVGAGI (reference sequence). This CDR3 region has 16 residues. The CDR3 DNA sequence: TGTGCCAGCAGTTTGGGGACAGGGCTAATGAACACTGAAGCTTTCTTT. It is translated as CASSLGTGLMNTEAFF.

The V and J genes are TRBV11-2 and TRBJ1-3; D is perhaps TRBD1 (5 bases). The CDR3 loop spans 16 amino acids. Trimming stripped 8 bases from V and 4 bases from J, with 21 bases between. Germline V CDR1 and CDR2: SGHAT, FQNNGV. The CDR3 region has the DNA TGTGCCAGCTCCTCGCCCGGGGGAGGAGGAGGAAACACCATATATTTT. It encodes CASSSPGGGGGNTIYF.

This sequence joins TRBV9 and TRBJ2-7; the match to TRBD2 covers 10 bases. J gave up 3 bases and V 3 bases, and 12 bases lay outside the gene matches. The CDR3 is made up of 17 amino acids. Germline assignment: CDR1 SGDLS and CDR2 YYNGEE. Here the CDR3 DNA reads TGTGCCAGCAGCGATGGCCAGCGGGAGGGTGATCTCTACGAGCAGTACGTC. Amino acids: CASSDGQREGDLYEQYV.

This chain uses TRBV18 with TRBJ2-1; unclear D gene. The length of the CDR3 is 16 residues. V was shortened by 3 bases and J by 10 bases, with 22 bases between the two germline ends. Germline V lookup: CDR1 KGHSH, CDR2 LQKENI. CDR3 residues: CASSPSDRISIGEQFF. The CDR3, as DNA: TGTGCCAGCTCACCGTCGGACCGGATTTCGATCGGGGAGCAGTTCTTC.

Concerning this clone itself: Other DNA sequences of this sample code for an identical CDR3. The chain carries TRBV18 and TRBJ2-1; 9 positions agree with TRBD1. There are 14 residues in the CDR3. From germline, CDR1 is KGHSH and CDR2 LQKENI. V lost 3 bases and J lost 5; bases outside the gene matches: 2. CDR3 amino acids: CASSPRDRDNEQFF. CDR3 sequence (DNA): TGTGCCAGCTCACCCCGGGACAGGGACAATGAGCAGTTCTTC.

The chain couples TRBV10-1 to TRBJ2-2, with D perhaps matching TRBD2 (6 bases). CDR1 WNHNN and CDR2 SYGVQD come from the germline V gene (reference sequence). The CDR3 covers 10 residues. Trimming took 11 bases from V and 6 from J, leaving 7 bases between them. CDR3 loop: CAGGPGELFF. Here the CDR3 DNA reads TGCGCCGGAGGGCCCGGGGAGCTGTTTTTT.

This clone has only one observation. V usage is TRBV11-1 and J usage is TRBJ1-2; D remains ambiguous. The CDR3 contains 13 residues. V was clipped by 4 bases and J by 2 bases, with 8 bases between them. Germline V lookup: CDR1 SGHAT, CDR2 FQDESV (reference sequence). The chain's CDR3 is CASSSGLNYGYTF. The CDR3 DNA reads TGTGCCAGCAGCTCCGGCCTGAACTATGGCTACACCTTC.

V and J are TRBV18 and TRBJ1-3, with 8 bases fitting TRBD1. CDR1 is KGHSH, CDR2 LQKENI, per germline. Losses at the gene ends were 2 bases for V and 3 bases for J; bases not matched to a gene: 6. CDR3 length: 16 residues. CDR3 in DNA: TGTGCCAGCTCACCAAAGCAGGGGGCGTTTGGAAACACCATATATTTT. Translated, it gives CASSPKQGAFGNTIYF.

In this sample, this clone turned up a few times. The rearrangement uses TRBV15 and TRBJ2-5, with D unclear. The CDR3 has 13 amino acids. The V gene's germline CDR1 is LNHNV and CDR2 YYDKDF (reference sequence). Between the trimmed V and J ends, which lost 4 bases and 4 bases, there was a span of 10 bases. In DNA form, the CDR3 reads TGTGCCACCAGCACGGGTATGTCAGAGACCCAGTACTTC. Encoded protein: CATSTGMSETQYF.

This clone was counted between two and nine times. CDR3: CASSQDSRGANTEAFF. Here the CDR3 DNA reads TGCGCCAGCAGCCAAGATTCCCGGGGGGCAAACACTGAAGCTTTCTTT. The chain uses TRBV4-3 and TRBJ1-1, with a possible D match to TRBD1 (6 bases). Germline CDR1 and CDR2: LGHNA and YSLEER. This CDR3 contains 16 residues. The V end was cut by 0 bases, the J end by 2 bases, with 13 bases between.

The CDR3 DNA is TGTGCCAGTAGTATAGGAAGTTACGGGGGCAATCAGCCCCAGCATTTT. Its protein product is CASSIGSYGGNQPQHF. This chain connects TRBV19 to TRBJ1-5; no clear D gene. Trimming cost V 1 base and J 2 bases, with 12 bases left between them. There are 16 residues in the CDR3. Looked up from germline, CDR1 is LNHDA and CDR2 is SQIVND (reference sequence).

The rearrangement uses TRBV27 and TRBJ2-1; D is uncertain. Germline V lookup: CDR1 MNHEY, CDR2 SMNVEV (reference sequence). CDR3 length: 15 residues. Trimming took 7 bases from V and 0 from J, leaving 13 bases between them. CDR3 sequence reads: CASTSTSSSYNEQFF. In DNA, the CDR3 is TGTGCCAGCACCTCAACAAGTAGCTCCTACAATGAGCAGTTCTTC.

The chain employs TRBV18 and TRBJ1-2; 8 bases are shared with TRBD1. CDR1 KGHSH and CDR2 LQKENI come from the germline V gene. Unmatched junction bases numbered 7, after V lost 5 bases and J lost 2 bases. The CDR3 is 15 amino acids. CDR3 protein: CASSSVWTGNYGYTF. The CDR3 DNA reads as TGTGCCAGCTCAAGTGTTTGGACAGGGAACTATGGCTACACCTTC.

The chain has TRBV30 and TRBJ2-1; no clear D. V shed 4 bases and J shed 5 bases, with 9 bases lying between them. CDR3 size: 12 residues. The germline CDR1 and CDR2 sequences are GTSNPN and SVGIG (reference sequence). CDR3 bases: TGTGCCTGGACTCGAGGCCACAATGAGCAGTTCTTC. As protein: CAWTRGHNEQFF.

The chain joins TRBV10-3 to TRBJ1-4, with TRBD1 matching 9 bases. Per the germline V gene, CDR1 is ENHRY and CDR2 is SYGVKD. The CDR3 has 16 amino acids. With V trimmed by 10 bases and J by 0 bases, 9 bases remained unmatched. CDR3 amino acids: CASWDRDLATNEKLFF. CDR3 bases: TGTGCCAGCTGGGACAGGGACCTTGCAACTAATGAAAAACTGTTTTTT.

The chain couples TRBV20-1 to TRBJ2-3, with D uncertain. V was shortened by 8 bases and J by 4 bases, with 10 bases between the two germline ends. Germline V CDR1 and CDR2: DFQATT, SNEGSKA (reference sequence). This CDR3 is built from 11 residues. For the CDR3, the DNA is TGCAGTAGTGAAACCGCAGATACGCAGTATTTT. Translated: CSSETADTQYF.

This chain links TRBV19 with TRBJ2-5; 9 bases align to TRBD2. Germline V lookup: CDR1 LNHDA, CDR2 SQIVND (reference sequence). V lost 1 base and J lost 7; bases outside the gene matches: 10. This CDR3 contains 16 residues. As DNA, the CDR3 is TGTGCCAGTAGTATAGGGGTAGCGGGAGAACCGGGGACCCAGTACTTC. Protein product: CASSIGVAGEPGTQYF.

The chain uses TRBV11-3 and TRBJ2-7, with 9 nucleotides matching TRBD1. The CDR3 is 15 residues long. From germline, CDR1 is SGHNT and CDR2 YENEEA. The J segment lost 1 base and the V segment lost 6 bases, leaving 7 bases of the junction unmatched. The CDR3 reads CASSSTGGLSYEQYF. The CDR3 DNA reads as TGTGCCAGCAGTTCAACAGGGGGCCTTTCCTACGAGCAGTACTTC.

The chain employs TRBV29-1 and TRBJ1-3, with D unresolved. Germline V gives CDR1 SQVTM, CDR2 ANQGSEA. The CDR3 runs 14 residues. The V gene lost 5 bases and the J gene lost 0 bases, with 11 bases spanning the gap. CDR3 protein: CSVQPNRSGNTIYF. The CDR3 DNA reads TGCAGCGTTCAGCCCAACCGCTCTGGAAACACCATATATTTT.

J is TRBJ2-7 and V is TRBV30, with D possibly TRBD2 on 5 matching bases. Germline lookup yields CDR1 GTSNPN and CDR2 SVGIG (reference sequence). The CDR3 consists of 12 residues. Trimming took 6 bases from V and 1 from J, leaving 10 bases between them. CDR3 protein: CACSRRSYEQYF. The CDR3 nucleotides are TGTGCCTGTTCAAGGAGGTCCTACGAGCAGTACTTC.

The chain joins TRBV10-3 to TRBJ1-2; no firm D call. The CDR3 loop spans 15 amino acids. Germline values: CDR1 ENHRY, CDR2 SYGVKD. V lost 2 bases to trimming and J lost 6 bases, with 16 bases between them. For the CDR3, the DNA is TGTGCCATCAGTGAGACGTTGGGCAGCGTGAATGGCTACACCTTC. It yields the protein CAISETLGSVNGYTF.

CDR3 in DNA: TGTGCCAGCAGCTCACAGAGTGGGACTAGGGTTAATGAGCAGTTCTTC. Its protein product is CASSSQSGTRVNEQFF. The V gene is TRBV5-4, the J gene TRBJ2-1; 8 bases match TRBD2. Unmatched junction bases numbered 12, after V lost 3 bases and J lost 7 bases. This CDR3 is 16 amino acids long. CDR1 is SGHNT, CDR2 YYREEE, per germline (reference sequence).

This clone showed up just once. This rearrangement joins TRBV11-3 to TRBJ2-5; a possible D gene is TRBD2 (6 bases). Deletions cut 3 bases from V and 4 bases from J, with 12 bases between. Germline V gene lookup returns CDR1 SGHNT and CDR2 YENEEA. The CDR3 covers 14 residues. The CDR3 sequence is CASSLTDGRETQYF. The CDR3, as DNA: TGTGCCAGCAGCTTGACCGACGGGAGAGAGACCCAGTACTTC.

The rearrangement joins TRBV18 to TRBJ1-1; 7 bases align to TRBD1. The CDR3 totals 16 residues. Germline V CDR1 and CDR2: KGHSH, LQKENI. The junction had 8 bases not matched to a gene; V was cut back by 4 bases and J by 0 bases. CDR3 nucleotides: TGTGCCAGCTCACGCGACAGGGAATTTTTGAACACTGAAGCTTTCTTT. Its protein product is CASSRDREFLNTEAFF.

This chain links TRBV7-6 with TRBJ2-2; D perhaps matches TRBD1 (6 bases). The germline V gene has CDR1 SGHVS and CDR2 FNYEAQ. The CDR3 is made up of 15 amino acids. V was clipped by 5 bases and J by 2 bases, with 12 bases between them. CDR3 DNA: TGTGCCAGCAGCGACAGGTCCTTTAACACCGGGGAGCTGTTTTTT. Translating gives CASSDRSFNTGELFF.

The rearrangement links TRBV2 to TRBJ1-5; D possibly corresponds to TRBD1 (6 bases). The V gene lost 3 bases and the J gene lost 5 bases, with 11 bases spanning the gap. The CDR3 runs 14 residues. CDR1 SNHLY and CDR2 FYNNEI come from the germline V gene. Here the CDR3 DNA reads TGTGCCAGCAGTGAGCAGGGGTACGATCAGCCCCAGCATTTT. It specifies CASSEQGYDQPQHF.

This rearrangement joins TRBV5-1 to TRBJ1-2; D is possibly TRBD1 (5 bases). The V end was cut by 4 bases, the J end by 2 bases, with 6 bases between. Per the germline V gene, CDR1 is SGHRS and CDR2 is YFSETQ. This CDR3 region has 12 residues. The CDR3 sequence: CASSKGNYGYTF. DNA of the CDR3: TGCGCCAGCAGCAAGGGGAACTATGGCTACACCTTC.